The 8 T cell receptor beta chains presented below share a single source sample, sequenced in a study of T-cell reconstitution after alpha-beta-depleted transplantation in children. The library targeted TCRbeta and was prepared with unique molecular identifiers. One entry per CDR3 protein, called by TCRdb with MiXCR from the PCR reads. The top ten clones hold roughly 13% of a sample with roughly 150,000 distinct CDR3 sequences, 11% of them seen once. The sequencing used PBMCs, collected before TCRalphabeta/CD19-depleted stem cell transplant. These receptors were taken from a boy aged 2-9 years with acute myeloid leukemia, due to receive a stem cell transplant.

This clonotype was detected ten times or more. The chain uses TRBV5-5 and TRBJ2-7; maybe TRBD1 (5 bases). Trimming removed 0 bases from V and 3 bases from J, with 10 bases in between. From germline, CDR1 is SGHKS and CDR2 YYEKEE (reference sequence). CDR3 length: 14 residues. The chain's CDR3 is CASSLGQNFYEQYV. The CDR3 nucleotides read TGTGCCAGCAGCTTGGGACAGAATTTCTACGAGCAGTACGTC.

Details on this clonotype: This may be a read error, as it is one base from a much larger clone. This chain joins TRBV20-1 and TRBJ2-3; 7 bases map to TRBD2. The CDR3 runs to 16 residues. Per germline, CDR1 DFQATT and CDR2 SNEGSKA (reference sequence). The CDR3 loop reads CCATARGEGSTDTQYF. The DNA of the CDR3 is TGCTGTGCAACTGCCCGGGGGGAGGGCAGCACAGATACGCAGTATTTT.

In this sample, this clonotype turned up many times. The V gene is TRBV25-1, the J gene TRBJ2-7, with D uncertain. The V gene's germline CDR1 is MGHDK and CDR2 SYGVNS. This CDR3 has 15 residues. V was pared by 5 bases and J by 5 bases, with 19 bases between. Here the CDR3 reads CASSFVLGRRNEQYF. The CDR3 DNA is TGTGCCAGCAGTTTCGTTTTAGGCAGGCGCAACGAGCAGTACTTC.

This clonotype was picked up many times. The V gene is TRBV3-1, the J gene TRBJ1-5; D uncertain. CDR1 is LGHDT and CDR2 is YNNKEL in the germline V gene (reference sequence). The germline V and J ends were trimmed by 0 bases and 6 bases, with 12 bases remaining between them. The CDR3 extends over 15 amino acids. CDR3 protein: CASSQDGEGGQPQHF. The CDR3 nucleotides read TGTGCCAGCAGCCAAGATGGTGAGGGAGGTCAGCCCCAGCATTTT.

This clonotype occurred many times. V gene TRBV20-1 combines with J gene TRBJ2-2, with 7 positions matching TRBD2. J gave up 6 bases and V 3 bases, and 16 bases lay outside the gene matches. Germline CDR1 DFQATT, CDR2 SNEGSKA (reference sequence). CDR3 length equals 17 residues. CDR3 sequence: CSASQRGGGSWAGELFF. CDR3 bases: TGCAGTGCTAGCCAGCGCGGGGGAGGGAGTTGGGCCGGGGAGCTGTTTTTT.

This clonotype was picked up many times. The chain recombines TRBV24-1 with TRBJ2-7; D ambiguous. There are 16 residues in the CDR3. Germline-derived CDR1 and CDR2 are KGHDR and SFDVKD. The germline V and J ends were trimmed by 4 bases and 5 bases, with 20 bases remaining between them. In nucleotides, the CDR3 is TGTGCCACCAGTGAGTCCGGAAGGGCAGGTAGGGACGAGCAGTACTTC. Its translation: CATSESGRAGRDEQYF.

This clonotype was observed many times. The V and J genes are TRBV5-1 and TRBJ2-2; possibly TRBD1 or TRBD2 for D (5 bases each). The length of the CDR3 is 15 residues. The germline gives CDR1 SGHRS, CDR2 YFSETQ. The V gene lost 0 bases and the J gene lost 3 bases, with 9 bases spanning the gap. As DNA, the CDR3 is TGCGCCAGCAGCTTGGCCTGGGACGACACCGGGGAGCTGTTTTTT. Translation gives CASSLAWDDTGELFF.

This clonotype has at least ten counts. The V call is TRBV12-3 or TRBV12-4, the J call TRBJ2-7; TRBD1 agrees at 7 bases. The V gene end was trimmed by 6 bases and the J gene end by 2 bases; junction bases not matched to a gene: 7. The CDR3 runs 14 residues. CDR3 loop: CASSPGTATYEQYF. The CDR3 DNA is TGTGCCAGCAGCCCCGGGACAGCTACCTACGAGCAGTACTTC.